This T cell receptor (beta chain) was obtained from a study of response to subunit inactivated influenza vaccine. MiXCR, run by TCRdb on the RT-PCR reads, gives a single entry per CDR3 protein. The repertoire holds 500,000 to 650,000 distinct CDR3 sequences, with approximately 7.7% as singletons. The V end was cut by 3 bases, the J end by 7 bases, with 12 bases between. Looked up from germline, CDR1 is DFQATT and CDR2 is SNEGSKA (reference sequence). CDR3 length: 13 amino acids. Regarding this clonotype: Its matching antigen is unknown.

Findings and limits, study-wide: Only a handful of new T cells, the authors suggested, are recruited with each seasonal influenza vaccination.

The chain has TRBV20-1 and TRBJ1-4, with D possibly TRBD1 on 6 matching bases. Sequencing used PBMCs from blood, obtained 23 to 25 months after vaccination. This receptor was identified in a man in his fifties or sixties who received an inactivated influenza vaccine. For the CDR3, the DNA is TGCAGTGCTAGTCGCAGGGGAACTGAAAAACTGTTTTTT. The encoded protein is CSASRRGTEKLFF.